This TCR beta chain was sequenced in a study of blood T cell repertoires in COVID-19. Profiling relied on immunoSEQ multiplex PCR, and the TCRdb table lists in-frame clones only, not all of them. Among roughly 220,000 clones, roughly 84% were seen once, and the ten largest hold under 3.5%. Germline V lookup: CDR1 SGHKS, CDR2 YYEKEE (reference sequence). This CDR3 is built from 14 residues. The V and J ends lost 0 bases and 8 bases, in that order; junction bases with no gene match: 7. This clone was seen only a few times. The chain recombines TRBV5-5 with TRBJ1-2, with 7 bases aligning to TRBD1. The receptor was isolated from a man aged 50-60 years who had recovered from COVID-19. Sequencing was done on a sample of peripheral blood. The CDR3 loop is CASSLGGQDRGYTF. CDR3 nucleotides: TGTGCCAGCAGCTTGGGCGGACAGGATAGAGGCTACACCTTC.